Here is one TCR beta chain with its context. Its antigen is undetermined. Germline V gene data show CDR1 as SGHTA and CDR2 as FQGTGA. V lost 1 base to trimming and J lost 5 bases, with 14 bases between them. CDR3 length equals 15 residues. These data are taken from a study of vaccination and CD4 T cells after COVID-19. Study details: SARS-CoV-2, HCoV-NL63, HCoV-OC43 and HCoV-229E supplied the overlapping spike peptides used to stimulate cells.

Treatment defined: approximately 11-day PBMC culture with coronavirus spike peptide pools or control peptides (ViraFEST assay). Peptide pools at roughly 10 ug/ml and IL-2 at 8 to 10 IU/ml were added to cultures of two million PBMCs per well. General study results and limits: Relatively small numbers of convalescent patients were studied, with no early post-infection timepoints included.

At the Johns Hopkins FTIC core, DNA taken from cultured CD4+ T cells was sequenced by way of the Oncomine TCR Beta short-read assay. From the PCR reads, TCRdb called clonotypes with MiXCR, one entry per CDR3 protein. The table shows 10,000 to 15,000 distinct CDR3 sequences, with approximately 74% occurring only once. The TCR originated in a human donor who received a COVID-19 vaccine. The sample was CD4+ T cells from blood, cultured in vitro, taken after SARS-CoV-2 vaccination. V gene TRBV7-3 combines with J gene TRBJ2-5; possibly TRBD1 or TRBD2 for D (5 bases each). CDR3 sequence: CASSLNPGPGETQYF. CDR3 sequence (DNA): TGTGCCAGCAGCTTAAATCCGGGGCCGGGGGAGACCCAGTACTTC. Variable domain in full (rest from reference TRBV7-3 and TRBJ2-5): GAGVSQTPSNKVTEKGKYVELRCDPISGHTALYWYRQSLGQGPEFLIYFQGTGAADDSGLPNDRFFAVRPEGSVSTLKIQRTERGDSAVYLCASSLNPGPGETQYFGPGTRLLVL.